Shown below are 30 T cell receptor beta chains from a single sample sequenced in a study of blood T cells in healthy people across ages. A sample-barcoded 5' primer and a J-beta primer mix were used in a second PCR of roughly 7 to 11 cycles. One entry per CDR3 protein, called by TCRdb with MiXCR from the 5' RACE reads. In the table there are over 950,000 distinct CDR3 sequences, approximately 38% of which are singletons. The sample taken for sequencing was blood. The receptor source for this set is a man aged 18 to 29 in good health.

The V gene is TRBV7-2, the J gene TRBJ2-2, with D tentatively TRBD1 (6 bases). The CDR3 runs to 15 residues. Trimming took 3 bases from V and 6 from J, leaving 14 bases between them. Germline lookup yields CDR1 SGHTA and CDR2 FQGNSA. CDR3 residues: CASSFSGAVSGELFF. The CDR3 nucleotides are TGTGCCAGCAGCTTCTCAGGGGCCGTCTCCGGGGAGCTGTTTTTT.

V gene TRBV12-3 or TRBV12-4 combines with J gene TRBJ1-1; D unresolved. With 6 bases removed from V and 0 bases from J, the gap between germline ends came to 14 bases. The CDR3 consists of 15 residues. CDR3 loop: CASSPDGVLNTEAFF. The CDR3 nucleotides are TGTGCCAGCAGCCCGGACGGGGTTTTGAACACTGAAGCTTTCTTT.

J is TRBJ2-1 and V is TRBV2, with 8 bases that match TRBD2. TRBJ2-7 matches the DNA end more closely, so the J call is doubtful. CDR3 size: 16 residues. Germline V lookup: CDR1 SNHLY, CDR2 FYNNEI. CDR3 region: CACTGLAGGPYNEQYF. DNA for the CDR3: TGTGCCTGCACGGGGCTTGCGGGGGGACCCTACAATGAGCAGTACTTC.

J is TRBJ2-7 and V is TRBV3-1; D is tentatively TRBD1 or TRBD2 (6 bases each). There are 13 residues in the CDR3. Per the germline V gene, CDR1 is LGHDT and CDR2 is YNNKEL (reference sequence). V lost 0 bases and J 5 bases, leaving 8 bases between the germline ends. This CDR3 is CASSQERGDEQYF. The CDR3 DNA reads TGTGCCAGCAGCCAAGAAAGGGGGGACGAGCAGTACTTC.

The chain joins TRBV6-5 to TRBJ1-4; D call uncertain. V was shortened by 2 bases and J by 7 bases, with 26 bases between the two germline ends. CDR3 length equals 19 residues. The germline gives CDR1 MNHEY, CDR2 SVGAGI. This chain's CDR3 is CASSYINQWAVGTSEKLFF. DNA for the CDR3: TGTGCCAGCAGTTACATAAACCAGTGGGCGGTGGGTACGAGTGAAAAACTGTTTTTT.

The chain employs TRBV4-3 and TRBJ1-2; a weak D match, TRBD1 (5 bases). V gave up 1 base and J gave up 2 bases, with 11 bases separating them. There are 15 residues in the CDR3. CDR1 and CDR2 (germline): LGHNA, YSLEER. The CDR3 spells CASSQVSGSNYGYTF. The CDR3, as DNA: TGCGCCAGCAGCCAAGTCTCAGGGTCGAACTATGGCTACACCTTC.

The rearrangement uses TRBV24-1 and TRBJ2-1; 7 nucleotides line up with TRBD1. V lost 4 bases to trimming and J lost 3 bases; unmatched junction nucleotides: 5. This CDR3 is 15 amino acids long. Germline CDR1 KGHDR, CDR2 SFDVKD. CDR3 protein: CATSDIGQDYNEQFF. CDR3 coding DNA: TGTGCCACCAGTGACATAGGACAGGACTACAATGAGCAGTTCTTC.

With regard to this clonotype: This could be a read error, since a much larger clone is one nucleotide away. J is TRBJ2-1 and V is TRBV4-2, with TRBD2 identical over 13 bases. The germline CDR1 and CDR2 sequences are LGHNA and YNFKEQ. This CDR3 is 17 amino acids long. The CDR3: CASTGTSGISSYNERFF. The CDR3 DNA reads TGTGCCAGTACCGGGACTAGCGGGATTTCCTCCTACAATGAGCGGTTCTTC.

The chain is built from TRBV29-1 and TRBJ1-2; D is unclear. V gave up 3 bases and J gave up 6 bases, with 11 bases separating them. Per germline, CDR1 SQVTM and CDR2 ANQGSEA. This CDR3 contains 12 residues. In nucleotides, the CDR3 is TGCAGCGTTGATCGGGGTAGGGATGGCTACACCTTC. Protein product: CSVDRGRDGYTF. The full variable domain, its missing parts supplied by reference TRBV29-1 and TRBJ1-2, is SAVISQKPSRDICQRGTSLTIQCQVDSQVTMMFWYRQQPGQSLTLIATANQGSEATYESGFVIDKFPISRPNLTFSTLTVSNMSPEDSSIYLCSVDRGRDGYTFGSGTRLTVV.

In this sample, this clonotype turned up many times. This sequence joins TRBV29-1 and TRBJ1-2; the D is unclear. V was clipped by 3 bases and J by 3 bases, with 5 bases between them. This CDR3 region has 11 residues. Per germline, CDR1 SQVTM and CDR2 ANQGSEA. CDR3 coding DNA: TGCAGCGTTGATACCGACTATGGCTACACCTTC. It encodes CSVDTDYGYTF.

The rearrangement links TRBV27 to TRBJ2-7; D possibly corresponds to TRBD2 (6 bases). In germline, CDR1 is MNHEY, CDR2 SMNVEV (reference sequence). Trimming removed 6 bases at V and 2 bases at J, with 11 bases between. The CDR3 is made up of 13 amino acids. In DNA form, the CDR3 reads TGTGCCAGCAGCAACACGGGAGCCTACGAGCAGTACTTC. It is translated as CASSNTGAYEQYF.

This clonotype was detected only a few times. CDR3 DNA: TGTGCCAGCAAGTGGGGGGCTGAGCAGTTCTTC. It is translated as CASKWGAEQFF. The chain employs TRBV2 and TRBJ2-1; D assignment may be TRBD1 or TRBD2 (6 bases each). CDR1 and CDR2 from the germline V gene are SNHLY and FYNNEI. The V end lost 7 bases, the J end lost 9 bases, and 10 bases lay between the germline ends. The CDR3 has 11 amino acids. Supplemented by reference TRBV2 and TRBJ2-1, the full variable domain reads EPEVTQTPSHQVTQMGQEVILRCVPISNHLYFYWYRQILGQKVEFLVSFYNNEISEKSEIFDDQFSVERPDGSNFTLKIRSTKLEDSAMYFCASKWGAEQFFGPGTRLTVL.

The chain is built from TRBV7-9 and TRBJ1-6; D unclear. Germline assignment: CDR1 SEHNR and CDR2 FQNEAQ (reference sequence). This CDR3 spans 14 amino acids. V was cut by 3 bases and J by 7 bases, with 10 bases left in between. The CDR3 loop reads CASSFERSNSPLHF. CDR3 nucleotide sequence: TGTGCCAGCAGCTTTGAAAGGTCCAATTCACCCCTCCACTTT.

This sequence joins TRBV4-3 and TRBJ1-2; TRBD1 might be the D (6 bases). The CDR3 is made up of 15 amino acids. Trimming left V 3 bases short and J 4 bases short, with 15 bases between. Germline V gene data show CDR1 as LGHNA and CDR2 as YSLEER. The chain's CDR3 is CASSQGHPTRYGYTF. For the CDR3, the DNA is TGCGCCAGCAGCCAGGGACATCCCACTCGCTATGGCTACACCTTC.

This clonotype was detected a few times. The V gene is TRBV4-3, the J gene TRBJ2-1; 9 nucleotides align to TRBD1. Germline CDR1 LGHNA, CDR2 YSLEER. The CDR3 sequence is 16 residues long. V shed 1 base, J shed 6 bases, and the junction held 7 bases outside the gene matches. CDR3 DNA sequence: TGCGCCAGCAGCCAAGCTACCAACAGGGGGCTCAATGAGCAGTTCTTC. Encoded protein: CASSQATNRGLNEQFF.

This sequence joins TRBV7-3 and TRBJ1-5; weak D call: TRBD1 (6 bases). Germline CDR1 reads SGHTA; CDR2 reads FQGTGA. Trimming took 1 base from V and 4 from J, leaving 8 bases between them. The CDR3 is 14 residues long. The CDR3 here is CASSLRDTNQPQHF. The CDR3 DNA reads as TGTGCCAGCAGCTTAAGGGACACAAATCAGCCCCAGCATTTT.

A few counts support this clonotype. The chain joins TRBV6-5 to TRBJ2-7, with D possibly TRBD2 on 7 matching bases. The CDR3 is made up of 15 amino acids. Germline CDR1 and CDR2: MNHEY and SVGAGI. V lost 5 bases and J lost 3, with 17 bases in between. The CDR3: CASSQKGGQNYEQYF. CDR3 nucleotide sequence: TGTGCCAGCAGTCAGAAGGGGGGGCAGAACTACGAGCAGTACTTC.

In its sample, this clonotype was seen many times. V usage is TRBV20-1 and J usage is TRBJ1-4, with D tentatively TRBD1 (6 bases). V dropped 5 bases and J dropped 8 bases, with 9 bases sitting between them. Germline CDR1 DFQATT, CDR2 SNEGSKA (reference sequence). The CDR3 totals 11 residues. The CDR3 nucleotides read TGCAGTGCTGGTGGGGGCGAAAAACTGTTTTTT. It specifies CSAGGGEKLFF.

The V gene is TRBV29-1, the J gene TRBJ2-1, with 9 bases identical to TRBD1. The length of the CDR3 is 15 residues. CDR1 is SQVTM, CDR2 ANQGSEA, per germline. The junction had 11 bases not matched to a gene; V was cut back by 7 bases and J by 4 bases. CDR3 sequence (DNA): TGCAGCGCAAAACCGGGACAGGGCTATTACAATGAGCAGTTCTTC. This translates into CSAKPGQGYYNEQFF.

This clonotype turned up a few times. This sequence joins TRBV12-3 or TRBV12-4 and TRBJ1-6; possible D gene TRBD1, 5 bases. V was clipped by 3 bases and J by 6 bases, with 18 bases between them. The CDR3 extends over 17 amino acids. CDR3 in DNA: TGTGCCAGCAGTTTGGGCAGGGATATGGGATTTAATTCACCCCTCCACTTT. This sequence encodes CASSLGRDMGFNSPLHF.

This clonotype was observed a handful of times. The V call is TRBV7-8, the J call TRBJ2-5; D ambiguous. The germline V and J ends were trimmed by 2 bases and 5 bases, with 15 bases remaining between them. CDR1 and CDR2 (germline): SGHVS, FQNEAQ. The CDR3 extends over 15 amino acids. The CDR3 is CASSLSRDGMETQYF. The CDR3 DNA sequence: TGTGCCAGCAGCTTAAGTCGCGATGGAATGGAGACCCAGTACTTC.

This clonotype has more than one count but fewer than ten. The chain uses TRBV6-6 and TRBJ1-1; the D gene is possibly TRBD1 (5 bases). CDR3 size: 14 residues. Trimming removed 4 bases from V and 1 base from J, with 10 bases in between. Germline V lookup: CDR1 MNHNY, CDR2 SVGAGI (reference sequence). The DNA for the CDR3 is TGTGCCAGCAGTTCTGTGGGGCGGAACACTGAAGCTTTCTTT. Its translation is CASSSVGRNTEAFF.

J is TRBJ1-1 and V is TRBV10-3; 9 bases are a match to TRBD1. The CDR3 length is 14 residues. V lost 6 bases and J lost 4; bases outside the gene matches: 6. Germline CDR1 reads ENHRY; CDR2 reads SYGVKD. The CDR3 protein is CAISPDRGITEAFF. The CDR3 DNA follows: TGTGCCATCAGCCCGGACAGGGGTATCACTGAAGCTTTCTTT.

The V gene is TRBV5-1, the J gene TRBJ2-3; TRBD1 aligns across 8 bases. The trim removed 4 bases at V and 3 bases at J, leaving 16 bases unmatched. The germline V gene encodes CDR1 SGHRS and CDR2 YFSETQ. The CDR3 totals 18 residues. The CDR3 is CASSHRQGTLISTDTQYF. The CDR3 bases are TGCGCCAGCAGCCATAGACAGGGGACCTTAATAAGTACAGATACGCAGTATTTT. The full variable domain, completed using reference TRBV5-1 and TRBJ2-3, is KAGVTQTPRYLIKTRGQQVTLSCSPISGHRSVSWYQQTPGQGLQFLFEYFSETQRNKGNFPGRFSGRQFSNSRSEMNVSTLELGDSALYLCASSHRQGTLISTDTQYFGPGTRLTVL.

The sample holds a few counts of this clonotype. The V call is TRBV7-9, the J call TRBJ1-5; D not certain. CDR1 and CDR2 (germline): SEHNR, FQNEAQ (reference sequence). The CDR3 contains 16 residues. Trimming left V 5 bases short and J 1 base short, with 15 bases between. In nucleotides, the CDR3 is TGTGCCAGCAGCCCCCGGGAGGAATCAAGCAATCAGCCCCAGCATTTT. Residues: CASSPREESSNQPQHF.

V gene TRBV19 combines with J gene TRBJ2-1; no reliable D call. In germline, CDR1 is LNHDA, CDR2 SQIVND (reference sequence). This CDR3 is 14 amino acids long. With 4 bases removed from V and 6 bases from J, the gap between germline ends came to 13 bases. The CDR3: CASSKLPQPNEQFF. The CDR3 DNA reads TGTGCCAGTAGTAAGCTCCCACAGCCCAATGAGCAGTTCTTC.

This sequence joins TRBV20-1 and TRBJ1-5, with a weak D call TRBD1 (6 bases). The V gene's germline CDR1 is DFQATT and CDR2 SNEGSKA (reference sequence). There are 15 residues in the CDR3. V shed 0 bases and J shed 3 bases, with 12 bases lying between them. CDR3: CSARETGPTNQPQHF. As DNA, the CDR3 is TGCAGTGCTAGAGAAACAGGGCCCACCAATCAGCCCCAGCATTTT.

This clonotype has a handful of counts. The chain combines TRBV12-3 or TRBV12-4 with TRBJ2-5, with D possibly being TRBD2 (5 bases). Trimming shortened V by 7 bases and J by 5 bases, and 14 bases separated the two germline ends. The CDR3 loop spans 13 amino acids. The CDR3 reads CASTLSVEETQYF. The CDR3 DNA follows: TGTGCCAGCACTCTTAGCGTAGAGGAGACCCAGTACTTC.

This clonotype occurred a few times. The gene calls are TRBV29-1 and TRBJ2-1, with 7 positions matching TRBD1. V gave up 2 bases and J gave up 8 bases; unmatched junction bases: 3. The CDR3 runs to 12 residues. CDR1 SQVTM and CDR2 ANQGSEA come from the germline V gene. In DNA, the CDR3 is TGCAGCGTTGAACAGGGGGAAGATGAGCAGTTCTTC. It codes for CSVEQGEDEQFF.

A few counts support this clonotype. The V call is TRBV4-3, the J call TRBJ1-2; 7 bases agree with TRBD1. This CDR3 has 15 amino acids. Germline assignment: CDR1 LGHNA and CDR2 YSLEER. The V segment lost 0 bases and the J segment 7 bases; nucleotides outside the gene matches: 8. This chain's CDR3 is CASSQECTGATGYTF. The CDR3, as DNA: TGCGCCAGCAGCCAAGAATGTACAGGGGCCACTGGCTACACCTTC.